One TCR beta chain is described in this entry. The sample originates from a study of T cell changes during pregnancy in multiple sclerosis. Clones were sequenced by immunoSEQ multiplex PCR, and TCRdb holds only the in-frame ones, with some missing. This table has fewer than 40,000 clones, approximately 90% appearing once. This CDR3 has 15 amino acids. CDR1 and CDR2 from the germline V gene are SGDLS and YYNGEE. The V gene lost 2 bases and the J gene lost 3 bases, with 15 bases spanning the gap. The material sequenced was CD8+ T cells from peripheral blood mononuclear cells, taken in the first trimester of pregnancy. The gene calls are TRBV9 and TRBJ2-7; maybe TRBD1 (5 bases). The receptor was derived from a female donor with multiple sclerosis, enrolled in a pregnancy study. The CDR3 spells CASSVGADSSYEQYF. The CDR3 nucleotides read TGTGCCAGCAGCGTTGGGGCAGACTCGAGCTACGAGCAGTACTTC.